The 27 T cell receptor beta chains in this list originate from one sample, sequenced in a study of T-cell reconstitution after alpha-beta-depleted transplantation in children. As it was prepared, the TCRbeta library received unique molecular identifiers. A single record per CDR3 protein comes from TCRdb applying MiXCR to the PCR reads. The sample has around 600,000 distinct CDR3 sequences, 23% seen once. Sequences were derived from PBMCs, mostly from graft donor cells, sampled 360 days after TCRalphabeta/CD19-depleted stem cell transplant. The source of these receptors is a boy younger than two who had a stem cell transplant for acute myeloid leukemia, so the T cells may come from the graft donor.

V is TRBV9 and J is TRBJ2-1; TRBD1 matches at 8 bases. With 0 bases clipped from V and 4 bases from J, the junction kept 3 bases outside the gene matches. The CDR3 contains 15 residues. Germline CDR1 reads SGDLS; CDR2 reads YYNGEE. CDR3: CASSVVGQEYNEQFF. The DNA of the CDR3 is TGTGCCAGCAGCGTAGTGGGACAGGAGTACAATGAGCAGTTCTTC.

The chain couples TRBV4-3 to TRBJ2-2; D remains unclear. V gave up 1 base and J gave up 1 base, with 10 bases separating them. This CDR3 has 16 amino acids. Germline-derived CDR1 and CDR2 are LGHNA and YSLEER. The CDR3 here is CASSQVRAGNTGELFF. In DNA, the CDR3 is TGCGCCAGCAGCCAAGTTCGCGCAGGGAACACCGGGGAGCTGTTTTTT.

This clonotype was seen repeatedly, ten times or more. CDR3 amino acids: CASSLVRGPAYNEQFF. CDR3 bases: TGTGCCAGCAGCTTAGTCAGGGGGCCGGCCTACAATGAGCAGTTCTTC. V and J are TRBV7-2 and TRBJ2-1; 8 positions match TRBD1. Germline V gene sequence: CDR1 SGHTA, CDR2 FQGNSA. The CDR3 loop spans 16 amino acids. Trimming removed 1 base from V and 2 bases from J; junction bases left unmatched: 4.

At least ten counts were recorded for this clonotype. This chain connects TRBV5-1 to TRBJ2-3, with 13 bases matching TRBD2. V lost 1 base to trimming and J lost 4 bases; unmatched junction nucleotides: 3. The CDR3 is 16 residues long. From germline, CDR1 is SGHRS and CDR2 YFSETQ. The CDR3 DNA is TGCGCCAGCAGCTTGACTAGCGGGGGGGCCCCAGATACGCAGTATTTT. Its translation is CASSLTSGGAPDTQYF.

This clonotype occurred many times. The rearrangement joins TRBV20-1 to TRBJ2-1; no clear D gene. Trimming took off 5 bases at V and 6 bases at J, with 8 bases between the two ends. The germline V gene has CDR1 DFQATT and CDR2 SNEGSKA (reference sequence). This CDR3 has 11 residues. The CDR3 sequence: CSAQPSNEQFF. In DNA, the CDR3 is TGCAGTGCTCAACCTTCCAATGAGCAGTTCTTC.

The V gene is TRBV14, the J gene TRBJ1-1; TRBD1 might be the D (5 bases). The CDR3 spans 13 residues. Germline CDR1 and CDR2: SGHDN and FVKESK. Trimming pared 8 bases from V and 2 bases from J, leaving 12 bases between. The DNA of the CDR3 is TGTGCCAGCCAATTCGGGACCAACACTGAAGCTTTCTTT. The encoded protein is CASQFGTNTEAFF. Full variable domain (remainder filled in from reference TRBV14 and TRBJ1-1): EAGVTQFPSHSVIEKGQTVTLRCDPISGHDNLYWYRRVMGKEIKFLLHFVKESKQDESGMPNNRFLAERTGGTYSTLKVQPAELEDSGVYFCASQFGTNTEAFFGQGTRLTVV.

This clonotype turned up a few times. This chain connects TRBV6-5 to TRBJ1-5; no definite D call. CDR1 is MNHEY, CDR2 SVGAGI, per germline. Trimming took 6 bases from V and 4 from J, leaving 16 bases between them. The CDR3 spans 15 residues. The CDR3 nucleotides are TGTGCCAGCAGCCGGGTCCTTGGCCCTAATCAGCCCCAGCATTTT. The encoded protein is CASSRVLGPNQPQHF.

This clonotype was seen a few times. V and J are TRBV20-1 and TRBJ1-6, with D perhaps matching TRBD1 (6 bases). The CDR3 runs 13 residues. Trimming cost V 3 bases and J 10 bases, with 13 bases left between them. Per the germline V gene, CDR1 is DFQATT and CDR2 is SNEGSKA (reference sequence). The CDR3 spells CSASSGGRSPLHF. CDR3 DNA sequence: TGCAGTGCTAGCTCCGGGGGCCGCTCACCCCTCCACTTT.

This clonotype has only a few counts. The rearrangement joins TRBV28 to TRBJ2-2; 8 nucleotides line up with TRBD1. Germline-derived CDR1 and CDR2 are MDHEN and SYDVKM. The CDR3 totals 19 residues. Trimming removed 6 bases from V and 2 bases from J; junction bases left unmatched: 17. The CDR3 sequence is CASRSIWDRNILNTGELFF. The CDR3 DNA follows: TGTGCCAGCAGATCTATCTGGGACAGGAACATTCTCAACACCGGGGAGCTGTTTTTT. The full variable domain, completed using reference TRBV28 and TRBJ2-2, is DVKVTQSSRYLVKRTGEKVFLECVQDMDHENMFWYRQDPGLGLRLIYFSYDVKMKEKGDIPEGYSVSREKKERFSLILESASTNQTSMYLCASRSIWDRNILNTGELFFGEGSRLTVL.

This CDR3 is CASSGTSLSYNEQFF. DNA for the CDR3: TGTGCCAGCAGCGGGACTAGCCTTTCCTACAATGAGCAGTTCTTC. The rearrangement links TRBV9 to TRBJ2-1, with 8 bases lining up with TRBD2. Germline V gives CDR1 SGDLS, CDR2 YYNGEE. The V gene end was trimmed by 3 bases and the J gene end by 1 base; junction bases not matched to a gene: 3. The CDR3 is made up of 15 amino acids.

This chain uses TRBV20-1 with TRBJ1-1, with D maybe TRBD1 (6 bases). The CDR3 is 19 amino acids. Germline loops: CDR1 DFQATT, CDR2 SNEGSKA (reference sequence). V lost 6 bases, J lost 5 bases, and 34 bases lay in between. CDR3 protein: CSAKPPFDRIMTRGTEAFF. The CDR3 DNA reads TGCAGTGCCAAGCCACCCTTCGACAGGATAATGACGAGAGGGACTGAAGCTTTCTTT.

The gene calls are TRBV15 and TRBJ2-5; 7 positions agree with TRBD1. V shed 11 bases, J shed 6 bases, and the junction held 12 bases outside the gene matches. The CDR3 spans 13 residues. In germline, CDR1 is LNHNV, CDR2 YYDKDF (reference sequence). The CDR3 nucleotides read TGTGCCGCACGGGACAGTCCAGCTCAGACCCAGTACTTC. It is translated as CAARDSPAQTQYF.

This clonotype came up many times. The genes are TRBV4-3 and TRBJ1-2; TRBD1 agrees at 7 bases. Germline V CDR1 and CDR2: LGHNA, YSLEER. The CDR3 is 15 amino acids. V gave up 0 bases and J gave up 8 bases; unmatched junction bases: 9. Here the CDR3 DNA reads TGCGCCAGCAGCCAAGATACCGGCAGGGGGTACGGCTACACCTTC. Protein product: CASSQDTGRGYGYTF.

The chain uses TRBV20-1 and TRBJ1-6, with a tentative D call TRBD1 (5 bases). The germline V gene has CDR1 DFQATT and CDR2 SNEGSKA (reference sequence). The CDR3 sequence is 17 residues long. V was shortened by 0 bases and J by 0 bases, with 12 bases between the two germline ends. As DNA, the CDR3 is TGCAGTGCTAGAGATCGGGCAGGGAGCTCCTATAATTCACCCCTCCACTTT. This translates into CSARDRAGSSYNSPLHF.

The rearrangement uses TRBV15 and TRBJ2-1; D unresolved. Germline CDR1 and CDR2: LNHNV and YYDKDF (reference sequence). This CDR3 is built from 13 residues. V lost 8 bases and J 8 bases, leaving 16 bases between the germline ends. The DNA of the CDR3 is TGTGCCACCGTGGATTACTCCACGGATGAGCAGTTCTTC. Protein sequence: CATVDYSTDEQFF.

V and J are TRBV12-3 or TRBV12-4 and TRBJ1-5, with a weak D call TRBD1 (6 bases). The CDR3 loop spans 15 amino acids. Trimming cost V 3 bases and J 7 bases, with 16 bases left between them. The DNA of the CDR3 is TGTGCCAGCAGTTTTCGGGACAAGGAGCGACAGCCCCAGCATTTT. Its translation: CASSFRDKERQPQHF.

The chain carries TRBV5-8 and TRBJ1-2; TRBD1 is a possible D gene (5 bases). V lost 1 base, J lost 0 bases, and 16 bases lay in between. The germline V gene has CDR1 SGHTS and CDR2 YDEGEE. The CDR3 length is 17 residues. CDR3: CASSLRYQGRANYGYTF. CDR3 coding DNA: TGTGCCAGCAGCTTGAGATATCAGGGAAGAGCTAACTATGGCTACACCTTC.

This chain uses TRBV12-3 or TRBV12-4 with TRBJ2-7; TRBD1 aligns across 8 bases. This CDR3 is built from 13 residues. Trimming removed 8 bases from V and 5 bases from J; junction bases left unmatched: 8. The CDR3 region is CASGRQGNHEQYF. CDR3 DNA: TGTGCCAGCGGACGACAGGGGAACCACGAGCAGTACTTC.

The V gene is TRBV28, the J gene TRBJ1-1; the match to TRBD1 covers 7 bases. Germline values: CDR1 MDHEN, CDR2 SYDVKM. The CDR3 is made up of 13 amino acids. The V gene end was trimmed by 7 bases and the J gene end by 1 base; junction bases not matched to a gene: 3. CDR3 nucleotides: TGTGCCAGCAAGCGGACAGGGAACACTGAAGCTTTCTTT. Translation: CASKRTGNTEAFF.

This clonotype was seen a few times. This chain links TRBV4-3 with TRBJ1-6; D unresolved. This CDR3 region has 15 residues. The germline V gene encodes CDR1 LGHNA and CDR2 YSLEER. Trimming shortened V by 0 bases and J by 9 bases, and 12 bases separated the two germline ends. The DNA of the CDR3 is TGCGCCAGCAGCCAAGATCCCCGCTGGGGTTCACCCCTCCACTTT. Residues: CASSQDPRWGSPLHF.

Only a few counts were recorded for this clonotype. The chain uses TRBV27 and TRBJ1-1; maybe TRBD1 (5 bases). Germline assignment: CDR1 MNHEY and CDR2 SMNVEV (reference sequence). CDR3 length: 13 residues. V was shortened by 6 bases and J by 5 bases, with 13 bases between the two germline ends. CDR3 residues: CASRQRGRTEAFF. Written as DNA, the CDR3 is TGTGCCAGCAGGCAAAGGGGCAGGACTGAAGCTTTCTTT.

This clonotype came up a few times. V usage is TRBV5-5 and J usage is TRBJ2-1; 9 positions match TRBD1. V was clipped by 2 bases and J by 4 bases; unmatched bases: 13. This CDR3 comprises 18 residues. The V gene's germline CDR1 is SGHKS and CDR2 YYEKEE (reference sequence). CDR3 loop: CASSFGPVLDRGYNEQFF. For the CDR3, the DNA is TGTGCCAGCAGCTTTGGACCGGTTTTGGACAGGGGATACAATGAGCAGTTCTTC.

This clonotype was picked up a small number of times. The chain is built from TRBV20-1 and TRBJ2-3; TRBD1 or TRBD2 may be the D gene (5 bases each). There are 17 residues in the CDR3. Germline CDR1 is DFQATT and CDR2 is SNEGSKA (reference sequence). V lost 1 base, J lost 0 bases, and 17 bases lay in between. The CDR3 loop reads CSARGGYRITSTDTQYF. CDR3 nucleotide sequence: TGCAGTGCTAGAGGGGGGTACAGGATTACTAGCACAGATACGCAGTATTTT.

The chain employs TRBV14 and TRBJ2-2; D is tentatively TRBD1 or TRBD2 (6 bases each). From germline, CDR1 is SGHDN and CDR2 FVKESK. Trimming took 2 bases from V and 1 from J, leaving 14 bases between them. The CDR3 is made up of 17 amino acids. CDR3 nucleotides: TGTGCCAGCAGCCAACGGTGGGGGGCTCTGAACACCGGGGAGCTGTTTTTT. Translation gives CASSQRWGALNTGELFF.

This CDR3 reads CASSQGDFYNEQFF. In DNA form, the CDR3 reads TGCGCCAGCAGCCAAGGAGATTTCTACAATGAGCAGTTCTTC. The J gene is TRBJ2-1, the V gene TRBV4-1; D gene unclear. The CDR3 runs to 14 residues. V lost 1 base and J 3 bases, leaving 7 bases between the germline ends. Germline V gives CDR1 MGHRA, CDR2 YSYEKL.

This clonotype was seen more than once but under ten times. The CDR3 nucleotides read TGTGCCAGCAGTGATGTTATAGGGACGGCAAGCTCCTACAATGAGCAGTTCTTC. This sequence encodes CASSDVIGTASSYNEQFF. The chain links TRBV2 to TRBJ2-1; D is tentatively TRBD1 or TRBD2 (5 bases each). The length of the CDR3 is 18 residues. Germline V gene sequence: CDR1 SNHLY, CDR2 FYNNEI. With 3 bases removed from V and 0 bases from J, the gap between germline ends came to 18 bases.

This clonotype was counted many times. The chain carries TRBV18 and TRBJ2-2; a possible D gene is TRBD2 (6 bases). The CDR3 is 15 amino acids. Trimming stripped 0 bases from V and 5 bases from J, with 10 bases between. Per the germline V gene, CDR1 is KGHSH and CDR2 is LQKENI. CDR3 in amino acids: CASSPPTGDTGELFF. Written as DNA, the CDR3 is TGTGCCAGCTCACCACCGACGGGAGATACCGGGGAGCTGTTTTTT.